The count of the clone carrying this T cell receptor beta chain is one. The antigen remains unidentified. Given the absence of the conserved phenylalanine or tryptophan at the CDR3 end, a read error is likely. The DNA is omitted, as the CDR3 cannot be located on it reliably, and the CDR3 follows TCRdb's listing. Reverse transcription of roughly 480 ng total RNA with a constant-region primer produced TCR beta cDNA. TCR beta libraries came from three nested multiplex PCR rounds using slightly modified ARM-PCR. Each of the first two PCR rounds ran approximately 11 cycles with TRBV1-TRBV30 forward and C-beta reverse primers. TCRdb independently ran MiXCR on the multiplex PCR reads; one entry per CDR3 protein. The sample holds 100,000 or so distinct CDR3 sequences, roughly 80% seen once. Joint extraction of RNA and DNA used about 17-32 mg of bulk tissue that was unsorted. There were five separate regions sampled from each tumor.

The CDR3 totals 15 residues, both ends included. Germline-derived CDR1 and CDR2 are LGHNA and YSLEER. The data originate from a study of tumor-infiltrating lymphocytes in primary liver carcinoma. Points from the study as a whole: It was observed that only about 7.5-25% of the top clones appeared in every one of the five tumor regions.

The J gene is TRBJ2-3, the V gene TRBV4-3. This clonotype originated in a man aged 40-50 years with primary liver carcinoma and hepatitis B virus infection. Specimen: liver tumor tissue from sampling region 3. As to subset: tumor region T3, left-lateral pole. CDR3 in amino acids: CASSQDLNTPYTQCS.